These T cell receptor beta chains were read from a single sample in a study of T cell responses to AZD1222 COVID-19 vaccine. Method: immunoSEQ multiplex PCR; TCRdb's copy keeps in-frame clones and lacks some. Among 95,000 to 150,000 clones listed, more than 70% were seen once. Specimen: peripheral blood, collected 28 days after the second AZD1222 dose. Source of these receptors: an adult who received the AZD1222 COVID-19 vaccine. CDR3s include the opening cysteine and the closing phenylalanine or tryptophan. Fields, in order: D gene, V gene, J gene, clone size, CDR3 protein, CDR3 DNA. A D gene is named only where the DNA matches it firmly. Where a row states a size, it is once, few, many or the class of an expanded clone; other rows omit it.

.,TRBV30,TRBJ1-4,.,CAWGRIANEKLFF,TGTGCCTGGGGACGGATAGCTAATGAAAAACTGTTTTTT
.,TRBV11-2,TRBJ2-3,few,CASSPLRGRSTDTQYF,TGTGCCAGCAGCCCACTTCGGGGGAGGAGCACAGATACGCAGTATTTT
.,TRBV11-2,TRBJ1-6,.,CASSLVIIGNSPLHF,TGTGCCAGCAGCTTAGTTATTATCGGTAATTCACCCCTCCACTTT
TRBD1,TRBV3-1/TRBV3-2,TRBJ1-3,.,CASSQTGGRNTIYF,TGTGCCAGCAGCCAGACAGGGGGCCGGAACACCATATATTTT
TRBD2,TRBV2,TRBJ2-3,.,CASTPPTSGGVQYF,TGTGCCAGCACCCCTCCGACTAGCGGGGGGGTACAGTATTTT
.,TRBV7-2,TRBJ2-7,.,CASSSGTSYEQYF,TGTGCCAGCAGCTCCGGGACCTCCTACGAGCAGTACTTC
.,TRBV4-3,TRBJ1-6,once,CASSLRGDSPLHF,TGCGCCAGCAGCCTCAGGGGTGATTCACCCCTCCACTTT
.,TRBV5-4,TRBJ2-7,.,CASSPPGPVIYEQYF,TGTGCCAGCAGCCCACCGGGACCGGTCATCTACGAGCAGTACTTC
.,TRBV10-3,TRBJ2-2,.,CAISDGGGTNTGELFF,TGTGCCATCAGTGACGGCGGCGGAACGAACACCGGGGAGCTGTTTTTT
.,TRBV5-1,TRBJ1-2,.,CASSFGQNYGYTF,TGCGCCAGCAGCTTTGGGCAGAACTATGGCTACACCTTC
.,TRBV28,TRBJ2-3,.,CASSPRQLYGTDTQYF,TGTGCCAGCAGTCCACGACAGCTGTATGGCACAGATACGCAGTATTTT
.,TRBV10-2,TRBJ1-2,medium-sized,CASSQDGMNYGYTF,TGCGCCAGCAGTCAAGACGGGATGAACTATGGCTACACCTTC
.,TRBV2,TRBJ1-5,few,CASVDRAFSNQPQHF,TGTGCCAGCGTGGACAGAGCCTTTAGCAATCAGCCCCAGCATTTT
.,TRBV9,TRBJ1-2,.,CASSVGGGNSNYGYTF,TGTGCCAGCAGCGTAGGTGGGGGTAACTCAAACTATGGCTACACCTTC
.,TRBV5-4,TRBJ2-3,.,CASSTLVEPSTDTQYF,TGTGCCAGCAGCACACTAGTTGAACCTAGCACAGATACGCAGTATTTT
.,TRBV5-1,TRBJ1-1,few,CASSLVVARGANTEAFF,TGCGCCAGCAGCTTGGTAGTGGCTCGGGGGGCGAACACTGAAGCTTTCTTT
.,TRBV11-2,TRBJ1-6,.,CASSLNTGRPVSPLHF,TGTGCCAGCAGCTTGAATACGGGGCGCCCAGTCTCACCCCTCCACTTT
.,TRBV5-1,TRBJ2-7,.,CASSPGQGKTQYF,TGCGCCAGCAGCCCGGGACAAGGAAAAACGCAGTACTTC
.,TRBV28,TRBJ1-6,.,CASSLLRCSPLHF,TGTGCCAGCAGTTTATTGAGGTGTTCACCCCTCCACTTT
.,TRBV7-2,TRBJ1-1,few,CASSLTNTEAFF,TGTGCCAGCAGCTTAACTAACACTGAAGCTTTCTTT
.,TRBV7-2,TRBJ2-7,.,CASSLVANTYEQYF,TGTGCCAGCAGCTTAGTGGCCAACACCTACGAGCAGTACTTC
TRBD1,TRBV7-3,TRBJ2-2,.,CASSLGTGYNTGELFF,TGTGCCAGCAGCTTAGGGACAGGTTATAACACCGGGGAGCTGTTTTTT
.,TRBV7-8,TRBJ2-3,.,CASSLFAGRGATDTQYF,TGTGCCAGCAGCTTATTCGCGGGTAGGGGGGCCACAGATACGCAGTATTTT
.,TRBV4-1,TRBJ1-2,.,CASSTEAGNYGYTF,TGCGCCAGCAGCACCGAGGCGGGGAACTATGGCTACACCTTC
.,TRBV2,TRBJ1-5,.,CASSDREGNQPQHF,TGTGCCAGCAGTGACAGGGAAGGCAATCAGCCCCAGCATTTT
.,TRBV7-2,TRBJ1-1,.,CASSYRRGGANTEAFF,TGTGCCAGCAGCTATCGACGCGGGGGGGCGAACACTGAAGCTTTCTTT
.,TRBV2,TRBJ2-5,.,CASSEAEVKTQYF,TGTGCCAGCAGTGAAGCGGAAGTAAAGACCCAGTACTTC
.,TRBV7-9,TRBJ1-2,.,CASSPAQGHGYTF,TGTGCCAGCAGCCCGGCGCAGGGTCATGGCTACACCTTC
.,TRBV6-2/TRBV6-3,TRBJ1-6,.,CASSYSGVGIDSPLHF,TGTGCCAGCAGTTACTCGGGAGTCGGGATAGATTCACCCCTCCACTTT
.,TRBV12-2,TRBJ2-7,.,CASRLLGKSGGNYEQYF,TGTGCAAGTCGCTTACTGGGGAAGAGCGGGGGGAACTACGAGCAGTACTTC
.,TRBV5-6,TRBJ2-1,.,CASSLVPYPSNEQFF,TGTGCCAGCAGCTTGGTCCCCTACCCCAGCAATGAGCAGTTCTTC
TRBD1,TRBV5-6,TRBJ2-5,.,CASSKTGVHETQYF,TGTGCCAGCAGCAAGACAGGGGTTCATGAGACCCAGTACTTC
.,TRBV4-2,TRBJ1-3,once,CASSQGQGSSGNTIYF,TGTGCCAGCAGCCAAGGCCAGGGCAGCTCTGGAAACACCATATATTTT
TRBD1,TRBV7-2,TRBJ1-5,few,CASSLRTGKGPQHF,TGTGCCAGCAGCTTAAGGACAGGGAAAGGGCCCCAGCATTTT
.,TRBV11-2,TRBJ1-2,.,CASSSRGQGPRGYTF,TGTGCCAGCAGCTCCCGGGGGCAGGGCCCGCGGGGCTACACCTTC
.,TRBV6-5,TRBJ1-1,few,CASIPSPGGRTEAFF,TGTGCCAGCATTCCATCGCCGGGGGGGAGGACTGAAGCTTTCTTT
.,TRBV6-5,TRBJ2-7,.,CASSNTAPYEQYF,TGTGCCAGCAGTAACACGGCCCCCTACGAGCAGTACTTC
.,TRBV18,TRBJ1-4,.,CASSNQGATNEKLFF,TGTGCCAGCTCAAACCAAGGGGCAACTAATGAAAAACTGTTTTTT
TRBD1,TRBV7-8,TRBJ1-6,once,CAGSLGDSGLWNSPLHF,TGTGCCGGCAGCTTAGGGGACAGTGGGCTTTGGAATTCACCCCTCCACTTT
TRBD2,TRBV7-3,TRBJ2-5,.,CASSSGLAGGETQYF,TGTGCCAGCAGCTCCGGACTAGCGGGCGGTGAGACCCAGTACTTC
TRBD1,TRBV5-1,TRBJ2-7,.,CASSPGTDPYYEQYF,TGCGCCAGCAGCCCCGGGACAGATCCTTACTACGAGCAGTACTTC
.,TRBV11-2,TRBJ1-2,once,CASSSLRGRNYGYTF,TGTGCCAGCAGCTCCCTCCGGGGGCGCAACTATGGCTACACCTTC
.,TRBV28,TRBJ1-4,.,CASSSRGYEKLFF,TGTGCCAGCAGTTCCCGAGGGTATGAAAAACTGTTTTTT
TRBD1,TRBV19,TRBJ1-5,.,CASRGSSGGGNQPQHF,TGTGCCAGTAGGGGTAGTTCAGGGGGCGGCAATCAGCCCCAGCATTTT
TRBD1,TRBV15,TRBJ1-1,.,CATSKMDREDTEAFF,TGTGCCACCAGCAAAATGGACAGGGAGGACACTGAAGCTTTCTTT